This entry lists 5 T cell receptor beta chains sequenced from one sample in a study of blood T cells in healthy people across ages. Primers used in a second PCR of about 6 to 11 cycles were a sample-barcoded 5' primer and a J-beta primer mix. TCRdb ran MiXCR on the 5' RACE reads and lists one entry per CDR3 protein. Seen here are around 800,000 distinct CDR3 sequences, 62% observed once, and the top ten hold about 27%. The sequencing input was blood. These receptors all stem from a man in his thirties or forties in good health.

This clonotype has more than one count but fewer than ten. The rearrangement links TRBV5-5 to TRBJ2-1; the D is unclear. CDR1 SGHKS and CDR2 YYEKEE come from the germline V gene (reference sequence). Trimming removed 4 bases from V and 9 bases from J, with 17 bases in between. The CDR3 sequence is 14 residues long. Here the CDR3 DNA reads TGTGCCAGCAGCCCGTCGTTGGAGTACGGTGAGCAGTTCTTC. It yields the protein CASSPSLEYGEQFF. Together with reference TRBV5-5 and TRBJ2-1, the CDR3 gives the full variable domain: DAGVTQSPTHLIKTRGQQVTLRCSPISGHKSVSWYQQVLGQGPQFIFQYYEKEERGRGNFPDRFSARQFPNYSSELNVNALLLGDSALYLCASSPSLEYGEQFFGPGTRLTVL.

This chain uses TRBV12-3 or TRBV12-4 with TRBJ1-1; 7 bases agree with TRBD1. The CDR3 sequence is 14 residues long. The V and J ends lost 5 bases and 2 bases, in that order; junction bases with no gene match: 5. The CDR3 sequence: CASSQQGFNTEAFF. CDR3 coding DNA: TGTGCCAGCAGTCAACAGGGGTTCAACACTGAAGCTTTCTTT.

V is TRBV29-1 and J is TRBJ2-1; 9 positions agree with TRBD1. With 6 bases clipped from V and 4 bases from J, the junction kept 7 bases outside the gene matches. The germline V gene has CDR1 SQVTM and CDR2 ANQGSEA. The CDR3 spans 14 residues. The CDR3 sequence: CSVNTGGRYNEQFF. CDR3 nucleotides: TGCAGCGTCAATACAGGGGGCAGATACAATGAGCAGTTCTTC.

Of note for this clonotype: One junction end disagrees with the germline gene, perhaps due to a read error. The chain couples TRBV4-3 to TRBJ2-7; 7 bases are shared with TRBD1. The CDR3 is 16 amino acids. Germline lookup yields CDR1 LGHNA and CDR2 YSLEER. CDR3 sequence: CTSSQQTRDSPYEQYF. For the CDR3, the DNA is TGCACCAGCAGCCAACAAACCCGGGACAGCCCCTACGAGCAGTACTTC.

CDR3 protein: CASSTRTVVYEQYF. The CDR3 DNA reads TGTGCCAGCAGCACGCGGACGGTGGTGTACGAGCAGTACTTC. The chain has TRBV5-6 and TRBJ2-4; the D is unclear. The J call may be incorrect, as the DNA end agrees better with TRBJ2-7. CDR3 length: 14 residues. CDR1 and CDR2 from the germline V gene are SGHDT and YYEEEE.